The T cell receptor (beta chain) under discussion was sequenced for a study of radiotherapy plus CTLA-4 blockade in lung cancer. The V gene lost 5 bases and the J gene lost 6 bases, with 11 bases spanning the gap. Germline lookup yields CDR1 WSHSY and CDR2 SAAADI. The CDR3 consists of 12 residues. This clone showed up just once. Assay: immunoSEQ multiplex PCR; the TCRdb copy retains only in-frame clones and omits some. The repertoire has tens of thousands of clones, about four fifths of them found once; the top ten carry roughly a quarter. The sequence came from a human donor with non-small cell lung cancer that progressed on radiotherapy plus ipilimumab. V and J are TRBV10-2 and TRBJ2-7; D is possibly TRBD2 (5 bases). The sample consisted of peripheral blood, taken from a patient treated with radiotherapy plus ipilimumab. CDR3 loop: CASSSQRSEQYF. The CDR3 DNA follows: TGCGCCAGCAGTTCCCAGCGGTCCGAGCAGTACTTC.